Presented here are 30 T cell receptor beta chains from one specimen sequenced in a study of cytomegalovirus exposure and HLA in healthy donors. Researchers ran the PCR with 60 Vbeta and 13 Jbeta primers. Measured with immunoSEQ multiplex PCR; TCRdb has only the in-frame clones, and not every one. There are about 130,000 clones in the sample; around 80% occur only once, and approximately 4.3% lies in the top ten. Sequences were obtained from PBMCs. The source of these receptors is a man aged 30 to 39 in good health.

The V gene is TRBV10-1, the J gene TRBJ2-3; maybe TRBD2 (5 bases). The germline V and J ends were trimmed by 6 bases and 3 bases, with 10 bases remaining between them. This CDR3 comprises 13 residues. Per germline, CDR1 WNHNN and CDR2 SYGVQD (reference sequence). The chain's CDR3 is CASSPGLTDTQYF. The CDR3 coding sequence is TGCGCCAGCAGCCCGGGGTTGACAGATACGCAGTATTTT.

The chain has TRBV6-5 and TRBJ2-3; D remains unclear. With 6 bases removed from V and 4 bases from J, the gap between germline ends came to 8 bases. Germline V gene lookup returns CDR1 MNHEY and CDR2 SVGAGI. The CDR3 loop spans 12 amino acids. The CDR3, as DNA: TGTGCCAGCAGACAGATTCCAGATACGCAGTATTTT. Translation: CASRQIPDTQYF.

The chain links TRBV6-5 to TRBJ1-1; D unresolved. CDR3 size: 15 residues. Germline assignment: CDR1 MNHEY and CDR2 SVGAGI. V lost 0 bases and J 0 bases, leaving 8 bases between the germline ends. The CDR3 protein is CASSYSGILNTEAFF. Here the CDR3 DNA reads TGTGCCAGCAGTTACTCGGGCATCCTGAACACTGAAGCTTTCTTT.

The chain has TRBV29-1 and TRBJ2-7, with TRBD2 matching over 10 bases. Trimming at V came to 4 bases and at J to 3 bases, leaving 9 bases not matched to a gene. The CDR3 runs 15 residues. The V gene's germline CDR1 is SQVTM and CDR2 ANQGSEA. The CDR3 region has the DNA TGCAGCGTTGTGGGGGAAGCGGGAGGGGACTACGAGCAGTACTTC. Its translation: CSVVGEAGGDYEQYF.

Here the CDR3 reads CASSLATPENTEAFF. CDR3 coding DNA: TGTGCCAGCAGCTTGGCGACACCTGAGAACACTGAAGCTTTCTTT. The chain carries TRBV5-5 and TRBJ1-1; D remains ambiguous. The V gene's germline CDR1 is SGHKS and CDR2 YYEKEE (reference sequence). The CDR3 covers 15 residues. V was shortened by 0 bases and J by 1 base, with 10 bases between the two germline ends.

The V and J genes are TRBV29-1 and TRBJ2-1; 10 bases are a match to TRBD2. Germline V gene sequence: CDR1 SQVTM, CDR2 ANQGSEA. V dropped 5 bases and J dropped 6; count of bases not matched to a gene: 7. The CDR3 is made up of 14 amino acids. The CDR3 protein is CSVPSGRPPNEQFF. CDR3 bases: TGCAGCGTTCCTAGCGGGAGACCTCCCAATGAGCAGTTCTTC.

The V and J genes are TRBV9 and TRBJ1-2; tentatively, D is TRBD1 (6 bases). CDR3 length: 15 residues. The germline V and J ends were trimmed by 4 bases and 4 bases, with 17 bases remaining between them. Germline loops: CDR1 SGDLS, CDR2 YYNGEE. The CDR3 DNA is TGTGCCAGCAGCTCGAGCGGGGGCAGGAGCTATGGCTACACCTTC. Protein product: CASSSSGGRSYGYTF. The full variable domain, in which reference TRBV9 and TRBJ1-2 provide the parts outside the CDR3, is DSGVTQTPKHLITATGQRVTLRCSPRSGDLSVYWYQQSLDQGLQFLIQYYNGEERAKGNILERFSAQQFPDLHSELNLSSLELGDSALYFCASSSSGGRSYGYTFGSGTRLTVV.

The rearrangement joins TRBV5-1 to TRBJ2-1, with 8 bases lining up with TRBD2. Looked up from germline, CDR1 is SGHRS and CDR2 is YFSETQ. V shed 0 bases and J 5 bases; nucleotides not matched to a gene: 4. This CDR3 has 15 residues. The CDR3 region is CASSLATGGHNEQFF. The CDR3 nucleotides read TGCGCCAGCAGCTTGGCAACGGGGGGGCACAATGAGCAGTTCTTC.

The genes are TRBV18 and TRBJ2-7; TRBD2 agrees at 9 bases. The V gene's germline CDR1 is KGHSH and CDR2 LQKENI. This CDR3 comprises 15 residues. Trimming took 0 bases from V and 5 from J; bases not matched to a gene: 5. CDR3 DNA sequence: TGTGCCAGCTCACCACCCGGGGCGGGAGGGCACGAGCAGTACTTC. This translates into CASSPPGAGGHEQYF.

This clone occurred a few times. The chain carries TRBV6-5 and TRBJ1-2, with 9 bases that match TRBD1. Losses at the gene ends were 6 bases for V and 2 bases for J; bases not matched to a gene: 4. Germline V gene data show CDR1 as MNHEY and CDR2 as SVGAGI. The CDR3 length is 14 residues. The CDR3: CASSYRGPNYGYTF. DNA for the CDR3: TGTGCCAGCAGCTACAGGGGGCCAAACTATGGCTACACCTTC.

CDR3 protein: CASRTSGSTDTQYF. CDR3 bases: TGTGCCAGCAGAACTAGCGGGAGCACAGATACGCAGTATTTT. J is TRBJ2-3 and V is TRBV6-5, with 9 bases aligning to TRBD2. V shed 6 bases, J shed 0 bases, and the junction held 1 base outside the gene matches. The CDR3 has 14 residues. CDR1 is MNHEY, CDR2 SVGAGI, per germline.

J is TRBJ2-7 and V is TRBV28; TRBD2 matches at 10 bases. V shed 7 bases and J 1 base; nucleotides not matched to a gene: 4. Germline values: CDR1 MDHEN, CDR2 SYDVKM. CDR3 length equals 14 residues. The CDR3 DNA reads TGTGCCAGCATCAATAGCGGGAGGTCCTACGAGCAGTACTTC. Encoded protein: CASINSGRSYEQYF.

The chain is built from TRBV28 and TRBJ2-7, with TRBD2 matching over 13 bases. V was pared by 8 bases and J by 2 bases, with 3 bases of the junction left unmatched. The CDR3 has 14 residues. Germline V gene lookup returns CDR1 MDHEN and CDR2 SYDVKM. The CDR3 coding sequence is TGTGCCAGCCAAACTAGCGGGAGGGCCTACGAGCAGTACTTC. As protein: CASQTSGRAYEQYF.

This CDR3 is CASTRQLAGGPSEQFF. The CDR3 DNA sequence: TGTGCCAGCACCAGACAGCTAGCGGGAGGGCCAAGTGAGCAGTTCTTC. This chain joins TRBV2 and TRBJ2-1, with TRBD2 matching 12 bases. Germline CDR1 reads SNHLY; CDR2 reads FYNNEI. The CDR3 has 16 amino acids. V was pared by 7 bases and J by 9 bases, with 13 bases of the junction left unmatched.

The chain combines TRBV5-1 with TRBJ1-2; D is possibly TRBD1 (6 bases). With 0 bases removed from V and 6 bases from J, the gap between germline ends came to 15 bases. The CDR3 contains 15 residues. The germline gives CDR1 SGHRS, CDR2 YFSETQ. CDR3 amino acids: CASSLGLGTQNGYTF. CDR3 nucleotides: TGCGCCAGCAGCTTGGGACTCGGGACACAGAATGGCTACACCTTC.

The rearrangement joins TRBV4-2 to TRBJ1-4, with 8 bases identical to TRBD1. Germline CDR1 is LGHNA and CDR2 is YNFKEQ. This CDR3 region has 15 residues. V shed 0 bases and J 7 bases; nucleotides not matched to a gene: 4. This CDR3 is CASSQDTGQGEKLFF. In DNA, the CDR3 is TGTGCCAGCAGCCAAGATACCGGACAGGGTGAAAAACTGTTTTTT.

The chain couples TRBV27 to TRBJ2-5; D perhaps matches TRBD2 (6 bases). The better agreement between TRBJ2-7 and the DNA end casts doubt on the J call. The CDR3 spans 14 residues. CDR1 MNHEY and CDR2 SMNVEV come from the germline V gene (reference sequence). CDR3 sequence: CASRPHGGGYEQYF. For the CDR3, the DNA is TGTGCCAGCAGACCCCATGGGGGAGGCTACGAGCAGTACTTC.

This rearrangement joins TRBV6-1 to TRBJ2-7, with D possibly matching TRBD2 (7 bases). Trimming took 1 base from V and 2 from J, leaving 18 bases between them. CDR3 length equals 17 residues. Germline CDR1 reads MNHNS; CDR2 reads SASEGT. The CDR3, as DNA: TGTGCCAGCAGTGAAGAGGGCGGGGGCCCCCCCACCTACGAGCAGTACTTC. Its protein product is CASSEEGGGPPTYEQYF.

This chain joins TRBV18 and TRBJ1-1; TRBD1 might be the D (5 bases). The germline V gene has CDR1 KGHSH and CDR2 LQKENI. The CDR3 has 16 residues. Trimming removed 3 bases from V and 5 bases from J, with 19 bases in between. The CDR3 spells CASSPGQGIGRTEAFF. CDR3 nucleotide sequence: TGTGCCAGCTCACCGGGGCAGGGAATAGGAAGGACTGAAGCTTTCTTT. The variable domain in full, with the rest retrieved from reference TRBV18 and TRBJ1-1, is NAGVMQNPRHLVRRRGQEARLRCSPMKGHSHVYWYRQLPEEGLKFMVYLQKENIIDESGMPKERFSAEFPKEGPSILRIQQVVRGDSAAYFCASSPGQGIGRTEAFFGQGTRLTVV.

The rearrangement uses TRBV2 and TRBJ1-3; D gene uncertain. Germline loops: CDR1 SNHLY, CDR2 FYNNEI. The CDR3 sequence is 13 residues long. Trimming shortened V by 7 bases and J by 0 bases, and 7 bases separated the two germline ends. CDR3 in DNA: TGTGCCAGCAACCGGGACTCTGGAAACACCATATATTTT. Translating it yields CASNRDSGNTIYF.

This clone turned up a few times. The CDR3 bases are TGTGCCAGCAGCGTCGAGGAGGGGACGGTCGCAGATACGCAGTATTTT. This encodes CASSVEEGTVADTQYF. The V gene is TRBV9, the J gene TRBJ2-3; D is perhaps TRBD2 (6 bases). Per germline, CDR1 SGDLS and CDR2 YYNGEE. This CDR3 has 16 amino acids. V lost 2 bases, J lost 4 bases, and 17 bases lay in between. The full variable domain, completed using reference TRBV9 and TRBJ2-3, is DSGVTQTPKHLITATGQRVTLRCSPRSGDLSVYWYQQSLDQGLQFLIQYYNGEERAKGNILERFSAQQFPDLHSELNLSSLELGDSALYFCASSVEEGTVADTQYFGPGTRLTVL.

This chain uses TRBV6-1 with TRBJ2-2; 11 bases agree with TRBD2. J lost 2 bases, V lost 4 bases, and 9 bases had no gene match. The CDR3 sequence is 18 residues long. CDR1 is MNHNS and CDR2 is SASEGT in the germline V gene. CDR3 sequence reads: CASSVIILAGGNTGELFF. The DNA of the CDR3 is TGTGCCAGCAGTGTCATCATTCTAGCGGGGGGAAACACCGGGGAGCTGTTTTTT.

This clone has only one observation. The chain carries TRBV11-3 and TRBJ1-2, with D perhaps TRBD1 (5 bases). V was clipped by 5 bases and J by 2 bases, with 21 bases between them. The CDR3 extends over 17 amino acids. Looked up from germline, CDR1 is SGHNT and CDR2 is YENEEA. The CDR3 nucleotides are TGTGCCAGCAGCAACACCCTTTTTTCGACAGTCAACTATGGCTACACCTTC. Its translation: CASSNTLFSTVNYGYTF.

The V and J genes are TRBV7-2 and TRBJ2-3; 12 bases line up with TRBD1. Germline CDR1 is SGHTA and CDR2 is FQGNSA. CDR3 length equals 16 residues. Trimming removed 6 bases from V and 4 bases from J; junction bases left unmatched: 8. The CDR3 loop reads CASSSGTGGTADTQYF. DNA for the CDR3: TGTGCCAGCAGTTCCGGGACAGGGGGCACGGCAGATACGCAGTATTTT.

V usage is TRBV27 and J usage is TRBJ2-5, with TRBD2 matching over 14 bases. The DNA matches TRBJ2-7 better at its end, which makes the J call doubtful. Per germline, CDR1 MNHEY and CDR2 SMNVEV (reference sequence). CDR3 length: 18 amino acids. Here the CDR3 DNA reads TGTGCCAGCATGGGATCTCGACTAGCGGGAGGGCCATCCTACGAGCAGTACTTC. Its protein product is CASMGSRLAGGPSYEQYF.

The rearrangement links TRBV11-2 to TRBJ2-7, with TRBD1 identical over 7 bases. The V segment lost 5 bases and the J segment 2 bases; nucleotides outside the gene matches: 6. This CDR3 has 14 amino acids. Germline CDR1 is SGHAT and CDR2 is FQNNGV. DNA for the CDR3: TGTGCCAGCAGCCTCTACAGGGGCCCCTACGAGCAGTACTTC. This translates into CASSLYRGPYEQYF. Together with reference TRBV11-2 and TRBJ2-7, the CDR3 gives the full variable domain: EAGVAQSPRYKIIEKRQSVAFWCNPISGHATLYWYQQILGQGPKLLIQFQNNGVVDDSQLPKDRFSAERLKGVDSTLKIQPAKLEDSAVYLCASSLYRGPYEQYFGPGTRLTVT.

The chain uses TRBV14 and TRBJ2-5; unclear D gene. The CDR3 has 16 amino acids. Germline CDR1 SGHDN, CDR2 FVKESK. The ends were cut back, 4 bases at V and 3 bases at J, with 18 bases in the middle. CDR3 protein: CASSPTVSRVEETQYF. CDR3 DNA sequence: TGTGCCAGCAGCCCGACGGTTAGCCGGGTGGAAGAGACCCAGTACTTC.

This chain links TRBV2 with TRBJ2-1, with 8 bases lining up with TRBD2. CDR1 SNHLY and CDR2 FYNNEI come from the germline V gene. Trimming removed 8 bases from V and 6 bases from J; junction bases left unmatched: 6. The CDR3 length is 13 residues. The CDR3 protein is CASSLAEINEQFF. In DNA, the CDR3 is TGTGCCAGCTCACTAGCGGAGATCAATGAGCAGTTCTTC.

Comments on this clone: This sample also contains other DNA sequences that code for the same CDR3. The chain links TRBV18 to TRBJ2-3; 9 bases fit TRBD2. V shed 6 bases, J shed 0 bases, and the junction held 4 bases outside the gene matches. Germline CDR1 is KGHSH and CDR2 is LQKENI. This CDR3 has 15 amino acids. This CDR3 reads CASSPLAGSTDTQYF. CDR3 coding DNA: TGTGCCAGCTCGCCCCTAGCGGGAAGCACAGATACGCAGTATTTT.

As concerns this clone: One end of the junction does not line up with germline, which may come from a read error. The chain links TRBV2 to TRBJ1-1; no clear D gene. Germline V gene sequence: CDR1 SNHLY, CDR2 FYNNEI. The CDR3 runs 13 residues. CDR3 sequence (DNA): TGTGCCGGCATATCAGTGAGCGGCACTGAGGCTTTCTTT. It encodes CAGISVSGTEAFF.